These 13 T cell receptor beta chains share one sample of origin, sequenced in a study of shared clonotypes between healthy human individuals. The method was immunoSEQ multiplex PCR; TCRdb's version includes in-frame clones alone and lacks a portion of them. The table lists some 2,500,000 clones, just under 95% of them singletons. Sequenced input: naive CD4+ T cells from PBMCs. Regarding subset: CD45RA+ positively selected. All receptors derive from a man aged 18 to 29 in good health. Some clones in this sample may be carry-over from other donors' samples.

This clone has just one count. In DNA form, the CDR3 reads TGTGCCAGCAGTGGACTAGCGGGAGGGCGAGAGACCCAGTACTTC. It encodes CASSGLAGGRETQYF. The V and J genes are TRBV27 and TRBJ2-5, with TRBD2 matching 15 bases. V trimming: 5 bases; J trimming: 4 bases; junction bases outside the gene matches: 2. The CDR3 extends over 15 amino acids. Germline V gene lookup returns CDR1 MNHEY and CDR2 SMNVEV (reference sequence).

The chain joins TRBV9 to TRBJ2-7; D gene unclear. Germline-derived CDR1 and CDR2 are SGDLS and YYNGEE. V lost 0 bases, J lost 0 bases, and 16 bases lay in between. The CDR3 length is 17 residues. CDR3 bases: TGTGCCAGCAGCGTAGCCCCGGCGGAAATGAGCTCCTACGAGCAGTACTTC. Amino acid sequence: CASSVAPAEMSSYEQYF.

The chain links TRBV6-6 to TRBJ1-5; 7 bases line up with TRBD1. J gave up 5 bases and V 5 bases, and 6 bases lay outside the gene matches. CDR1 and CDR2 (germline): MNHNY, SVGAGI (reference sequence). The CDR3 spans 14 residues. Written as DNA, the CDR3 is TGTGCCAGCAGTGAGGACAGGTTTTATCAGCCCCAGCATTTT. Protein: CASSEDRFYQPQHF.

On this clone: The same CDR3 can be traced to other DNA sequences in this sample. The CDR3 sequence: CASRLAGYNEQFF. For the CDR3, the DNA is TGTGCCAGCAGACTAGCGGGTTACAATGAGCAGTTCTTC. This chain links TRBV7-8 with TRBJ2-1; 9 bases align to TRBD2. The trim removed 6 bases at V and 4 bases at J, leaving 1 base unmatched. CDR3 length: 13 residues. Germline CDR1 reads SGHVS; CDR2 reads FQNEAQ.

The chain is built from TRBV4-1 and TRBJ2-7; D may be TRBD1 (6 bases). The CDR3 extends over 16 amino acids. Germline values: CDR1 MGHRA, CDR2 YSYEKL. V dropped 1 base and J dropped 6 bases, with 19 bases sitting between them. The CDR3: CASSQVVPGAAREQYF. CDR3 coding DNA: TGCGCCAGCAGCCAAGTTGTCCCAGGGGCCGCTCGCGAGCAGTACTTC.

The gene calls are TRBV10-1 and TRBJ2-7; TRBD1 aligns across 11 bases. The CDR3 loop spans 16 amino acids. V lost 4 bases, J lost 2 bases, and 7 bases stayed unmatched. Looked up from germline, CDR1 is WNHNN and CDR2 is SYGVQD (reference sequence). The CDR3 sequence: CASSGRKGQGAYEQYF. CDR3 nucleotides: TGCGCCAGCAGTGGGAGGAAGGGACAGGGGGCCTACGAGCAGTACTTC.

The genes are TRBV19 and TRBJ1-5; a possible D gene is TRBD1 (6 bases). The CDR3 spans 15 residues. V was shortened by 3 bases and J by 5 bases, with 14 bases between the two germline ends. CDR1 is LNHDA, CDR2 SQIVND, per germline (reference sequence). In nucleotides, the CDR3 is TGTGCCAGTAGTATCCAACAGGGTGGGGATCAGCCCCAGCATTTT. It specifies CASSIQQGGDQPQHF.

This chain joins TRBV28 and TRBJ2-3, with TRBD1 as a possible D gene (7 bases). The CDR3 covers 16 residues. Between the trimmed V and J ends, which lost 3 bases and 4 bases, there was a span of 17 bases. Germline V gives CDR1 MDHEN, CDR2 SYDVKM. CDR3 nucleotides: TGTGCCAGCAGTTTTCCTCCAGGGGGGAGCCCAGATACGCAGTATTTT. Amino acids: CASSFPPGGSPDTQYF. Drawing the rest from reference TRBV28 and TRBJ2-3, the complete variable domain is DVKVTQSSRYLVKRTGEKVFLECVQDMDHENMFWYRQDPGLGLRLIYFSYDVKMKEKGDIPEGYSVSREKKERFSLILESASTNQTSMYLCASSFPPGGSPDTQYFGPGTRLTVL.

The chain carries TRBV10-3 and TRBJ2-1; D possibly corresponds to TRBD2 (5 bases). The ends were cut back, 7 bases at V and 2 bases at J, with 12 bases in the middle. The CDR3 length is 14 residues. Per germline, CDR1 ENHRY and CDR2 SYGVKD. The CDR3 loop is CAIKSSGTYNEQFF. The CDR3 nucleotides are TGTGCCATCAAATCGAGCGGAACCTACAATGAGCAGTTCTTC.

Worth noting for this clone: The same CDR3 can be traced to other DNA sequences in this sample. The rearrangement links TRBV5-1 to TRBJ2-1; 7 bases fit TRBD2. The junction had 1 base not matched to a gene; V was cut back by 0 bases and J by 4 bases. CDR3 length equals 14 residues. CDR1 is SGHRS, CDR2 YFSETQ, per germline. CDR3 sequence: CASSLGGLYNEQFF. CDR3 nucleotides: TGCGCCAGCAGCTTGGGGGGACTATACAATGAGCAGTTCTTC.

The chain uses TRBV7-8 and TRBJ1-3; tentatively, D is TRBD1 (5 bases). The CDR3 has 14 amino acids. Trimming stripped 5 bases from V and 0 bases from J, with 8 bases between. Germline lookup yields CDR1 SGHVS and CDR2 FQNEAQ. The CDR3 DNA reads TGTGCCAGCAGCCTACAGGCCTCTGGAAACACCATATATTTT. This encodes CASSLQASGNTIYF.

V is TRBV5-1 and J is TRBJ1-4; D call uncertain. The germline CDR1 and CDR2 sequences are SGHRS and YFSETQ. V lost 2 bases, J lost 7 bases, and 12 bases lay in between. CDR3 length: 14 amino acids. The CDR3 protein is CASSFYGSGEKLFF. CDR3 nucleotides: TGCGCCAGCAGCTTTTATGGGTCAGGTGAAAAACTGTTTTTT.

The CDR3 sequence: CASRTAGEGETQYF. CDR3 coding DNA: TGCGCCAGCAGAACAGCGGGAGAAGGAGAGACCCAGTACTTC. The chain joins TRBV5-1 to TRBJ2-5, with 8 bases that match TRBD2. This CDR3 is 14 amino acids long. The V and J ends lost 5 bases and 4 bases, in that order; junction bases with no gene match: 7. Germline CDR1 reads SGHRS; CDR2 reads YFSETQ.